This entry lists 5 T cell receptor beta chains sequenced from one sample in a study of regulatory T cells in long-lasting Graves disease (dated by TCRdb to the early 2020s). The label giving this sample's time point can be read as: newly diagnosed GD, antithyroid drugs for less than 3 months. For both TCR sequencing and RNA sequencing, RNA was extracted from PBMCs using TRIzol. The library was generated by multiplex PCR. TCRdb shows the sequencer as Illumina HiSeq 4000. iRepertoire HTBI primers and Arm-PCR amplification of CDR3 regions were used to construct TCR beta libraries. The raw public reads went through TCRdb reprocessing: fastp at Q25, MiXCR clone calling, in-frame beta chains kept. Every CDR3 protein is listed once, alongside the most common genes and DNA of its rows. The sample contains hundreds of thousands of distinct CDR3 sequences, around 15% of them found a single time. The top ten constitute roughly 25% of the sample.

In addition, the sample was reused for a study of T cells in Graves' hyperthyroidism and ophthalmopathy.

The sample in question was peripheral blood mononuclear cells (PBMCs), obtained at new diagnosis, from a patient treated with antithyroid drugs. Source of these receptors: a woman aged 35-60 years with Graves disease. Donor details come from another sample of the same person, matched by shared clones.

This clonotype has a count of ten or more. The chain combines TRBV6-1 with TRBJ2-7; TRBD1 is a possible D gene (5 bases). CDR1 and CDR2 (germline): MNHNS, SASEGT. This CDR3 is 15 amino acids long. Deletions cut 6 bases from V and 3 bases from J, with 18 bases between. The DNA for the CDR3 is TGTGCCAGCAGATCCTCACAGGCGCAATTCTACGAGCAGTACTTC. The encoded protein is CASRSSQAQFYEQYF.

This clonotype has ten or more counts. The chain couples TRBV11-1 to TRBJ2-5; TRBD2 aligns across 7 bases. With V trimmed by 5 bases and J by 1 base, 7 bases remained unmatched. Germline V gene sequence: CDR1 SGHAT, CDR2 FQDESV (reference sequence). The CDR3 consists of 15 residues. DNA of the CDR3: TGTGCCAGCAGCCCCTCCCCTAGCGGCCAAGAGACCCAGTACTTC. Its translation: CASSPSPSGQETQYF.

Many counts were recorded for this clonotype. This chain connects TRBV3-1 to TRBJ1-2; D call uncertain. This CDR3 has 14 amino acids. The germline V gene encodes CDR1 LGHDT and CDR2 YNNKEL (reference sequence). Trimming took off 4 bases at V and 4 bases at J, with 13 bases between the two ends. The CDR3 nucleotides read TGTGCCAGCAGCCCACAAGGCCGGAGCTATGGCTACACCTTC. Residues: CASSPQGRSYGYTF.

The chain uses TRBV28 and TRBJ2-3; no definite D call. V was trimmed by 6 bases and J by 5 bases, leaving 9 bases between them. Germline V CDR1 and CDR2: MDHEN, SYDVKM. The CDR3 loop spans 12 amino acids. The CDR3 spells CASRGVGDTQYF. CDR3 DNA: TGTGCCAGCAGGGGTGTTGGAGATACGCAGTATTTT. Looking up the rest from reference TRBV28 and TRBJ2-3 gives the full variable domain: DVKVTQSSRYLVKRTGEKVFLECVQDMDHENMFWYRQDPGLGLRLIYFSYDVKMKEKGDIPEGYSVSREKKERFSLILESASTNQTSMYLCASRGVGDTQYFGPGTRLTVL.

V and J are TRBV3-1 and TRBJ2-4; TRBD2 agrees at 8 bases. The CDR3 has 17 residues. Germline CDR1 reads LGHDT; CDR2 reads YNNKEL (reference sequence). V was clipped by 3 bases and J by 6 bases; unmatched bases: 13. The CDR3 here is CASSHPRGGGVGNIQYF. DNA for the CDR3: TGTGCCAGCAGCCACCCACGGGGGGGGGGCGTCGGAAACATTCAGTACTTC.